These 10 T cell receptor beta chains share one sample of origin, sequenced in a study of early T cells in non-severe SARS-CoV-2 infection. TCRdb processed the 5' RACE reads anew with MiXCR; each CDR3 protein has one entry. The sample shows roughly 66,000 distinct CDR3 sequences, over 8% of them seen only once. The sample comprised whole blood. The receptors were sampled from an adult who was a healthcare worker with PCR-confirmed SARS-CoV-2 infection or an uninfected control (not recorded which).

This clonotype was counted only a few times. J is TRBJ2-2 and V is TRBV20-1; D is unresolved. V was trimmed by 0 bases and J by 0 bases, leaving 14 bases between them. Germline V gene lookup returns CDR1 DFQATT and CDR2 SNEGSKA (reference sequence). This CDR3 is 17 amino acids long. DNA for the CDR3: TGCAGTGCTAGAGATCTACGGGTTACAACGAACACCGGGGAGCTGTTTTTT. Residues: CSARDLRVTTNTGELFF.

V is TRBV29-1 and J is TRBJ2-5, with TRBD2 matching 9 bases. Germline values: CDR1 SQVTM, CDR2 ANQGSEA. V shed 3 bases and J 4 bases; nucleotides not matched to a gene: 6. The CDR3 consists of 14 residues. Here the CDR3 reads CSVDAGGPLETQYF. In DNA form, the CDR3 reads TGCAGCGTTGACGCGGGAGGGCCCCTAGAGACCCAGTACTTC.

This clonotype was observed many times. The J gene is TRBJ2-7, the V gene TRBV3-1; TRBD2 matches 7 bases. Germline trimming cut 1 base from V and 3 bases from J; bases unmatched to any gene: 6. The CDR3 sequence is 15 residues long. The germline CDR1 and CDR2 sequences are LGHDT and YNNKEL (reference sequence). CDR3 in amino acids: CASSQGLATVYEQYF. Here the CDR3 DNA reads TGTGCCAGCAGCCAAGGACTAGCAACCGTCTACGAGCAGTACTTC.

The chain links TRBV27 to TRBJ2-7; D ambiguous. The germline CDR1 and CDR2 sequences are MNHEY and SMNVEV (reference sequence). The ends were cut back, 5 bases at V and 4 bases at J, with 12 bases in the middle. There are 13 residues in the CDR3. The CDR3: CASSLILSYEQYF. The CDR3 region has the DNA TGTGCCAGCAGTCTAATACTATCGTACGAGCAGTACTTC.

The genes are TRBV4-3 and TRBJ2-3, with 8 bases lining up with TRBD2. Germline trimming cut 3 bases from V and 7 bases from J; bases unmatched to any gene: 3. This CDR3 region has 13 residues. CDR1 is LGHNA, CDR2 YSLEER, per germline. The CDR3 loop is CASSQVAGYTQYF. The CDR3 nucleotides are TGCGCCAGCAGCCAGGTAGCGGGATATACGCAGTATTTT.

This clonotype was observed a handful of times. The rearrangement uses TRBV14 and TRBJ2-7; a possible D gene is TRBD1 (5 bases). Germline-derived CDR1 and CDR2 are SGHDN and FVKESK. This CDR3 is built from 13 residues. V dropped 4 bases and J dropped 11 bases, with 18 bases sitting between them. For the CDR3, the DNA is TGTGCCAGCAGCCCCCTATCAGGGTTTTCGAAGTACTTC. The encoded protein is CASSPLSGFSKYF.

In this sample, this clonotype turned up a few times. The V call is TRBV20-1, the J call TRBJ2-7; 10 positions match TRBD2. CDR1 and CDR2 (germline): DFQATT, SNEGSKA (reference sequence). CDR3 size: 15 residues. After removal of 6 bases from V and 2 bases from J, the junction contained 10 bases not matched to a gene. CDR3 nucleotide sequence: TGCAGTGCCCCCCAACGGACTAGCGGAACCTACGAGCAGTACTTC. Its protein product is CSAPQRTSGTYEQYF.

This clonotype was picked up many times. The chain carries TRBV11-2 and TRBJ1-4, with 7 bases aligning to TRBD1. There are 15 residues in the CDR3. Per germline, CDR1 SGHAT and CDR2 FQNNGV. Unmatched junction bases numbered 9, after V lost 4 bases and J lost 7 bases. CDR3 sequence reads: CASSSLTGRIEKLFF. The CDR3 DNA reads as TGTGCCAGCAGCTCCCTGACAGGGAGAATTGAAAAACTGTTTTTT.

V and J are TRBV2 and TRBJ2-7; D remains unclear. Germline loops: CDR1 SNHLY, CDR2 FYNNEI. This CDR3 is 9 amino acids long. The germline V and J ends were trimmed by 7 bases and 8 bases, with 6 bases remaining between them. The CDR3 DNA follows: TGTGCCAGCAACCCGAAGCAGTACTTC. This encodes CASNPKQYF.

The genes are TRBV18 and TRBJ2-7; 13 nucleotides agree with TRBD2. V gave up 2 bases and J gave up 7 bases; unmatched junction bases: 5. CDR1 is KGHSH, CDR2 LQKENI, per germline. The CDR3 contains 15 residues. The CDR3 sequence is CASSPGLAGVGEQYF. In DNA form, the CDR3 reads TGTGCCAGCTCACCAGGACTAGCGGGAGTTGGGGAGCAGTACTTC.